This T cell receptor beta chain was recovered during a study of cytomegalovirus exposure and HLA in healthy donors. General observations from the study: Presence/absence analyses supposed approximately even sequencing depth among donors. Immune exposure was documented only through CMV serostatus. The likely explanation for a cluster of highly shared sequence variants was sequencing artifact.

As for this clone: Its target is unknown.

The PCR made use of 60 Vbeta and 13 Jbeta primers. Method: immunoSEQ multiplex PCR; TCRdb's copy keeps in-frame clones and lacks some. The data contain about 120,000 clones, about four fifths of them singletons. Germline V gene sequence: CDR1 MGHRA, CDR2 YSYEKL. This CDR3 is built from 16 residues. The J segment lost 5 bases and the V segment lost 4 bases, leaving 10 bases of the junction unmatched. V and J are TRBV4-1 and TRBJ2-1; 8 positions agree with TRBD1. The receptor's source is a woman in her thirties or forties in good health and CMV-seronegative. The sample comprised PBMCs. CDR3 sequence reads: CASSRPTGVLDNEQFF. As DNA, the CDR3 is TGCGCCAGCAGCCGCCCGACAGGGGTGTTAGACAATGAGCAGTTCTTC.